This TCR beta chain was recorded in a study of metastatic and nonmetastatic thyroid tumors. Study in general: Repertoires from blood and tumor or nodule tissue of malignant and benign thyroid patients were compared. General study findings and limits: Malignant thyroid tumors reportedly had TCR beta diversity that was significantly higher than in benign nodules, in blood and tumor.

The entire patient cohort was treatment-naive prior to thyroid surgery. After removal of 5 bases from V and 6 bases from J, the junction contained 5 bases not matched to a gene. Germline assignment: CDR1 SGHTA and CDR2 FQGNSA. The length of the CDR3 is 13 residues. This clone was seen repeatedly, ten times or more. Its antigen is still unknown. This sample includes further DNA sequences coding for the same CDR3. Original analysis: CDR3 was compared across clinicopathological groups, and the resulting differences were used to build a distant-metastasis classifier for papillary thyroid cancer. TCRdb re-clonotyped the PCR reads through MiXCR. TCRdb, not the authors, supplied the V and J calls. In the table there are around 4,500 clones, 34% of which are singletons.

V usage is TRBV7-2 and J usage is TRBJ1-1, with 8 positions matching TRBD1. Sequences were obtained from adjacent normal tissue. This TCR came from a male donor with papillary thyroid cancer or a benign thyroid nodule (not recorded which). Some clones in this sample may be carry-over from other donors' samples. CDR3 protein: CASSPDRGSEAFF. CDR3 coding DNA: TGTGCCAGCAGCCCCGACAGGGGATCTGAAGCTTTCTTT.